Following are 31 T cell receptor beta chains from one sample sequenced in a study of beta chain features in type 1 diabetes. What was sequenced were expressed TCRB transcripts, since all of the isolated RNA had been reverse transcribed. Sequencing was performed with immunoSEQ multiplex PCR; in TCRdb, only in-frame clones are kept and a portion is missing. The data show hundreds of thousands of clones, 30% seen once. Source material: naive CD4+ T cells from blood. These receptor sequences come from a young man in good health.

In its sample, this clone was seen once. The chain employs TRBV9 and TRBJ1-2; the match to TRBD1 covers 7 bases. J gave up 7 bases and V 3 bases, and 6 bases lay outside the gene matches. The CDR3 sequence is 13 residues long. CDR1 is SGDLS, CDR2 YYNGEE, per germline. The CDR3 nucleotides are TGTGCCAGCAGCGCGGGGACAGCCGCTGGCTACACCTTC. Encoded protein: CASSAGTAAGYTF.

J is TRBJ2-1 and V is TRBV19; D is unclear. The germline V and J ends were trimmed by 5 bases and 0 bases, with 11 bases remaining between them. This CDR3 region has 15 residues. Germline CDR1 reads LNHDA; CDR2 reads SQIVND (reference sequence). The CDR3 loop reads CASSLDSSSYNEQFF. The CDR3 DNA is TGTGCCAGTAGTTTGGATTCGAGCTCCTACAATGAGCAGTTCTTC.

This clone was observed a handful of times. V and J are TRBV10-3 and TRBJ2-1; either TRBD1 or TRBD2 may fit D (5 bases each). V shed 10 bases and J shed 6 bases, with 16 bases lying between them. Germline CDR1 and CDR2: ENHRY and SYGVKD. The CDR3 totals 13 residues. DNA for the CDR3: TGTGCCACCGCCAGGGACGTGGGCAATGAGCAGTTCTTC. Protein: CATARDVGNEQFF.

The chain uses TRBV7-3 and TRBJ2-7; 10 nucleotides agree with TRBD2. The trim removed 3 bases at V and 7 bases at J, leaving 12 bases unmatched. The CDR3 sequence is 16 residues long. In germline, CDR1 is SGHTA, CDR2 FQGTGA. The CDR3 loop reads CASSFEWASGSREQYF. Here the CDR3 DNA reads TGTGCCAGCAGCTTCGAGTGGGCTAGCGGGAGTCGGGAGCAGTACTTC.

The chain is built from TRBV27 and TRBJ1-1; D not certain. The V end lost 7 bases, the J end lost 5 bases, and 8 bases lay between the germline ends. In germline, CDR1 is MNHEY, CDR2 SMNVEV (reference sequence). CDR3 length: 11 residues. The DNA for the CDR3 is TGTGCCAGCATGACAAGGACTGAAGCTTTCTTT. Translating gives CASMTRTEAFF.

The CDR3 bases are TGTGCCAGCAGCCCTCATCGACTAGGTCGTGGAGATGAGCAGTTCTTC. Its translation is CASSPHRLGRGDEQFF. The chain recombines TRBV7-9 with TRBJ2-1, with D possibly matching TRBD2 (6 bases). V lost 5 bases to trimming and J lost 8 bases, with 22 bases between them. This CDR3 is built from 16 residues. Germline values: CDR1 SEHNR, CDR2 FQNEAQ (reference sequence).

The chain employs TRBV9 and TRBJ2-7, with D possibly matching TRBD1 (5 bases). V was pared by 2 bases and J by 1 base, with 10 bases between. The CDR3 has 14 residues. The germline gives CDR1 SGDLS, CDR2 YYNGEE. This CDR3 reads CASSVLGVSYEQYF. CDR3 DNA sequence: TGTGCCAGCAGCGTGTTAGGGGTGTCCTACGAGCAGTACTTC.

This chain uses TRBV10-3 with TRBJ2-1, with 10 bases that match TRBD2. The CDR3 consists of 18 residues. Losses at the gene ends were 6 bases for V and 8 bases for J; bases not matched to a gene: 19. Germline lookup yields CDR1 ENHRY and CDR2 SYGVKD. The CDR3 spells CAISGTRGSSGRSDEQFF. CDR3 bases: TGTGCCATCAGCGGTACCAGGGGTAGTAGCGGGAGGAGTGATGAGCAGTTCTTC.

V gene TRBV7-9 combines with J gene TRBJ2-7, with D hard to call. Deletions cut 5 bases from V and 7 bases from J, with 18 bases between. Germline lookup yields CDR1 SEHNR and CDR2 FQNEAQ (reference sequence). This CDR3 spans 14 amino acids. DNA for the CDR3: TGTGCCAGCAGCCCGACGGGCCGAAGGAGAGAGCAGTACTTC. This gives the protein CASSPTGRRREQYF.

The CDR3 sequence is CAWRAGTYEQYF. The DNA for the CDR3 is TGTGCCTGGAGGGCTGGGACCTACGAGCAGTACTTC. The V call is TRBV30, the J call TRBJ2-7; D is unclear. This CDR3 comprises 12 residues. Germline V gives CDR1 GTSNPN, CDR2 SVGIG (reference sequence). Deletions cut 3 bases from V and 2 bases from J, with 8 bases between.

The CDR3 nucleotides read TGTGCCAGCAGCTTGGGAGGGTATGGTCAGCCCCAGCATTTT. Its protein product is CASSLGGYGQPQHF. The chain recombines TRBV7-2 with TRBJ1-5; no firm D call. V was clipped by 3 bases and J by 6 bases, with 12 bases between them. The CDR3 length is 14 residues. Germline CDR1 reads SGHTA; CDR2 reads FQGNSA.

This clone was observed a few times. The same CDR3 arises from other DNA sequences in this sample as well. The genes are TRBV7-9 and TRBJ1-4; 9 nucleotides line up with TRBD1. The CDR3 totals 14 residues. The V segment lost 5 bases and the J segment 7 bases; nucleotides outside the gene matches: 5. Germline V lookup: CDR1 SEHNR, CDR2 FQNEAQ (reference sequence). CDR3 loop: CASSRTGAGEKLFF. CDR3 DNA sequence: TGTGCCAGCAGCCGGACAGGGGCTGGTGAAAAACTGTTTTTT.

There are a few counts of this clone. The chain is built from TRBV11-3 and TRBJ2-1, with D possibly matching TRBD2 (5 bases). The CDR3 consists of 15 residues. The V end was cut by 1 base, the J end by 6 bases, with 13 bases between. Germline V gene lookup returns CDR1 SGHNT and CDR2 YENEEA. CDR3 bases: TGTGCCAGCAGCTTAGGCCCTACTAGATCCAATGAGCAGTTCTTC. The encoded protein is CASSLGPTRSNEQFF.

The V call is TRBV4-1, the J call TRBJ2-5; 10 bases match TRBD1. Germline CDR1 MGHRA, CDR2 YSYEKL. V was clipped by 4 bases and J by 3 bases; unmatched bases: 8. The length of the CDR3 is 16 residues. The CDR3 here is CASSLYSGTGEETQYF. The DNA for the CDR3 is TGCGCCAGCAGCCTCTACTCCGGGACAGGGGAAGAGACCCAGTACTTC.

This sequence joins TRBV25-1 and TRBJ2-3; 8 positions match TRBD1. This CDR3 has 14 amino acids. The V segment lost 4 bases and the J segment 4 bases; nucleotides outside the gene matches: 4. Germline CDR1 and CDR2: MGHDK and SYGVNS. CDR3 sequence reads: CASSVRQGSDTQYF. The CDR3 nucleotides read TGTGCCAGCAGTGTCAGACAGGGGTCAGATACGCAGTATTTT.

The V call is TRBV29-1, the J call TRBJ2-3, with 10 bases fitting TRBD1. This CDR3 has 15 residues. Germline trimming cut 4 bases from V and 4 bases from J; bases unmatched to any gene: 8. Germline CDR1 and CDR2: SQVTM and ANQGSEA. Here the CDR3 reads CSVGPTGTGADTQYF. CDR3 in DNA: TGCAGCGTTGGCCCGACCGGGACAGGGGCAGATACGCAGTATTTT.

This chain connects TRBV6-4 to TRBJ2-1; D is undetermined. Germline V lookup: CDR1 MRHNA, CDR2 SNTAGT. V was cut by 6 bases and J by 0 bases, with 12 bases left in between. The CDR3 is 15 residues long. The CDR3 sequence: CASSTDGSSYNEQFF. The CDR3 bases are TGTGCCAGCAGCACGGACGGTAGCTCCTACAATGAGCAGTTCTTC.

The CDR3 sequence is CASSQGGRGEQYF. DNA of the CDR3: TGTGCCAGCAGTCAAGGTGGCCGGGGCGAGCAGTACTTC. The V call is TRBV6-6, the J call TRBJ2-7; D may be TRBD2 (5 bases). V was trimmed by 5 bases and J by 6 bases, leaving 14 bases between them. The CDR3 has 13 residues. Looked up from germline, CDR1 is MNHNY and CDR2 is SVGAGI (reference sequence).

The CDR3 sequence is CAWSKIGRETQYF. CDR3 in DNA: TGTGCCTGGAGTAAAATTGGGCGAGAGACCCAGTACTTC. The rearrangement links TRBV30 to TRBJ2-5; D remains ambiguous. The V gene lost 2 bases and the J gene lost 4 bases, with 11 bases spanning the gap. The length of the CDR3 is 13 residues. Germline CDR1 and CDR2: GTSNPN and SVGIG (reference sequence). Looking up the rest from reference TRBV30 and TRBJ2-5 gives the full variable domain: SQTIHQWPATLVQPVGSPLSLECTVEGTSNPNLYWYRQAAGRGLQLLFYSVGIGQISSEVPQNLSASRPQDRQFILSSKKLLLSDSGFYLCAWSKIGRETQYFGPGTRLLVL.

The chain recombines TRBV30 with TRBJ1-4; D not resolved. Germline CDR1 and CDR2: GTSNPN and SVGIG (reference sequence). The V gene lost 0 bases and the J gene lost 0 bases, with 14 bases spanning the gap. This CDR3 is built from 17 residues. The CDR3 here is CAWSVPRLIATNEKLFF. CDR3 bases: TGTGCCTGGAGTGTGCCGAGATTAATTGCAACTAATGAAAAACTGTTTTTT.

This chain uses TRBV29-1 with TRBJ2-3; the match to TRBD2 covers 10 bases. J lost 6 bases, V lost 2 bases, and 5 bases had no gene match. This CDR3 region has 14 residues. The V gene's germline CDR1 is SQVTM and CDR2 ANQGSEA. CDR3 DNA sequence: TGCAGCGTTGAACTCCTAGCGGGGGTGGATACGCAGTATTTT. This encodes CSVELLAGVDTQYF.

This chain uses TRBV30 with TRBJ2-7; TRBD1 might be the D (6 bases). V dropped 1 base and J dropped 5 bases, with 21 bases sitting between them. Germline-derived CDR1 and CDR2 are GTSNPN and SVGIG (reference sequence). CDR3 length equals 16 residues. The CDR3 DNA reads as TGTGCCTGGAGTGGCAACCCGACAGGATTACCCCACGAGCAGTACTTC. Amino acid sequence: CAWSGNPTGLPHEQYF.

The chain employs TRBV27 and TRBJ2-1, with TRBD1 as a possible D gene (6 bases). There are 16 residues in the CDR3. Germline lookup yields CDR1 MNHEY and CDR2 SMNVEV (reference sequence). The V and J ends lost 6 bases and 2 bases respectively, with 17 bases between them. The DNA of the CDR3 is TGTGCCAGCAGCCGGTCCCAGGGGACACCCTACAATGAGCAGTTCTTC. This translates into CASSRSQGTPYNEQFF.

In its sample, this clone was seen once. This chain joins TRBV7-9 and TRBJ2-7; no reliable D call. Germline V gene lookup returns CDR1 SEHNR and CDR2 FQNEAQ (reference sequence). V gave up 4 bases and J gave up 9 bases, with 13 bases separating them. The CDR3 spans 12 residues. The CDR3 bases are TGTGCCAGCAGCTCGTTTGCGGCAGTGCAGTACTTC. It yields the protein CASSSFAAVQYF.

This clone was seen more than once but under ten times. This chain joins TRBV25-1 and TRBJ2-3; D unclear. The V gene lost 5 bases and the J gene lost 0 bases, with 18 bases spanning the gap. The germline gives CDR1 MGHDK, CDR2 SYGVNS. The CDR3 totals 17 residues. The DNA for the CDR3 is TGTGCCAGCAGTTCCCGTAAAAGCTGGAGTAGCACAGATACGCAGTATTTT. This encodes CASSSRKSWSSTDTQYF.

To note about this clone: Other DNA variants within this sample encode the same CDR3. V is TRBV6-5 and J is TRBJ2-7, with D hard to call. The V gene lost 5 bases and the J gene lost 6 bases, with 11 bases spanning the gap. The CDR3 runs to 12 residues. Germline assignment: CDR1 MNHEY and CDR2 SVGAGI. Here the CDR3 DNA reads TGTGCCAGCAGTCGCCCTGTGGGCGAGCAGTACTTC. Protein product: CASSRPVGEQYF.

This clone was seen more than once but under ten times. The genes are TRBV5-1 and TRBJ2-7; D is ambiguous. The V gene lost 0 bases and the J gene lost 2 bases, with 12 bases spanning the gap. The CDR3 runs 15 residues. Germline V gives CDR1 SGHRS, CDR2 YFSETQ. CDR3 coding DNA: TGCGCCAGCAGCTTGGGCCAGGATCCCACCTACGAGCAGTACTTC. Its translation is CASSLGQDPTYEQYF.

This clone was seen only a few times. V gene TRBV21-1 combines with J gene TRBJ2-4; the table calls TRBD1, which could not be checked here. TRBV21-1 is a pseudogene segment. CDR3 size: 14 residues. For the CDR3, the DNA is TGTGCCAGCAGCAAACGAGGGACAGAAAACATTCAGTACTTC. It is translated as CASSKRGTENIQYF.

The rearrangement uses TRBV28 and TRBJ2-5; 7 bases align to TRBD1. Germline V CDR1 and CDR2: MDHEN, SYDVKM. Trimming removed 5 bases from V and 1 base from J; junction bases left unmatched: 7. The CDR3 has 15 residues. CDR3 sequence (DNA): TGTGCCAGCAGTCAACAGGGGTGGCGCCAAGAGACCCAGTACTTC. It encodes CASSQQGWRQETQYF.

V usage is TRBV25-1 and J usage is TRBJ2-1; D is undetermined. Trimming took off 2 bases at V and 6 bases at J, with 20 bases between the two ends. This CDR3 has 17 residues. Germline V gene lookup returns CDR1 MGHDK and CDR2 SYGVNS. CDR3 DNA sequence: TGTGCCAGCAGTGAAGGTTATAGGGCTAGACGGGCCAATGAGCAGTTCTTC. Translation: CASSEGYRARRANEQFF.

The chain uses TRBV6-1 and TRBJ2-5, with D perhaps TRBD2 (5 bases). The germline V and J ends were trimmed by 4 bases and 4 bases, with 16 bases remaining between them. Germline-derived CDR1 and CDR2 are MNHNS and SASEGT. The CDR3 runs 15 residues. The CDR3 sequence is CASSGLKGRGETQYF. CDR3 bases: TGTGCCAGCAGTGGGCTCAAGGGTCGGGGAGAGACCCAGTACTTC.